This T cell receptor (beta chain) is drawn from a study of blood T cell repertoires in COVID-19. Study overall: Samples taken during acute and convalescent COVID-19 were collected in the United States, Italy and Spain. In each case, the material was cDNA or gDNA derived from T cells, B-cell-depleted T cells, or PBMCs.

Original methodology: Estimated nucleated cell counts came from reference gene primer amplification. This table comes from immunoSEQ multiplex PCR, and its TCRdb copy is limited to in-frame clones, with some not included. V, J and clone size reflect that table, while D and trimming were determined from the DNA. The sample holds around 220,000 clones; around four fifths are singletons and the top ten take approximately 20%. This CDR3 region has 15 residues. J was trimmed by 5 bases and V by 5 bases; bases with no gene match: 7. Germline CDR1 PRHDT, CDR2 FYEKMQ (reference sequence). The TCR originated in a man aged 30 to 39 with active or convalescent COVID-19. Input material: peripheral blood. The chain employs TRBV13 and TRBJ2-5; 11 bases fit TRBD1. The CDR3 reads CASSTRTGGTETQYF. The DNA of the CDR3 is TGTGCCAGCAGCACCCGGACAGGGGGCACGGAGACCCAGTACTTC.